The 5 T cell receptor beta chains presented below share a single source sample, sequenced in a study of shared clonotypes between healthy human individuals. TCRdb's table, derived via immunoSEQ multiplex PCR, lists solely in-frame clones and lacks some. The table lists about 1 million clones, 65% to 80% of them singletons, with around 1.5% in the top ten. The source material was memory CD4+ T cells sorted from blood. Indicated subset: CD45RA-negative fraction. These receptors were obtained from a man younger than 30 in good health.

CDR3 protein: CASWTLGDTQYF. Written as DNA, the CDR3 is TGTGCCAGCTGGACCCTTGGGGATACGCAGTATTTT. The chain links TRBV18 to TRBJ2-3; the D is unclear. The CDR3 sequence is 12 residues long. CDR1 is KGHSH, CDR2 LQKENI, per germline. V lost 7 bases to trimming and J lost 6 bases, with 11 bases between them.

V usage is TRBV7-2 and J usage is TRBJ1-2, with D possibly TRBD1 on 5 matching bases. The V end lost 3 bases, the J end lost 7 bases, and 18 bases lay between the germline ends. CDR3 size: 15 residues. The germline CDR1 and CDR2 sequences are SGHTA and FQGNSA. CDR3 bases: TGTGCCAGCAGCTTCAATGGTGGCGGGGGGTCTGGCTACACCTTC. Encoded protein: CASSFNGGGGSGYTF. The whole variable domain, filled in from reference TRBV7-2 and TRBJ1-2, reads GAGVSQSPSNKVTEKGKDVELRCDPISGHTALYWYRQSLGQGLEFLIYFQGNSAPDKSGLPSDRFSAERTGGSVSTLTIQRTQQEDSAVYLCASSFNGGGGSGYTFGSGTRLTVV.

This sequence joins TRBV5-1 and TRBJ1-2; 7 bases fit TRBD1. V lost 2 bases, J lost 7 bases, and 8 bases stayed unmatched. Germline V gene sequence: CDR1 SGHRS, CDR2 YFSETQ. The CDR3 is made up of 14 amino acids. The CDR3: CASSLNRDRFGYTF. CDR3 DNA sequence: TGCGCCAGCAGCTTAAACCGGGACAGATTTGGCTACACCTTC.

A note on this clone: A far bigger clonotype differs at one base, so this is likely a read error. The same CDR3 also results from other DNA sequences found in this sample. The chain uses TRBV29-1 and TRBJ2-5; possible D gene TRBD1, 5 bases. V gave up 7 bases and J gave up 5 bases, with 14 bases separating them. The CDR3 consists of 12 residues. Germline-derived CDR1 and CDR2 are SQVTM and ANQGSEA. The CDR3 here is CSAGQPGETQYF. The CDR3 nucleotides read TGCAGCGCTGGGCAGCCAGGGGAGACCCAGTACTTC.

This clone was seen more than once but under ten times. V and J are TRBV18 and TRBJ1-1; D remains unclear. V gave up 4 bases and J gave up 3 bases, with 12 bases separating them. Germline CDR1 is KGHSH and CDR2 is LQKENI. The CDR3 sequence is 14 residues long. The CDR3, as DNA: TGTGCCAGCTCACAGGAGAGGGAGTACACTGAAGCTTTCTTT. Amino acids: CASSQEREYTEAFF.